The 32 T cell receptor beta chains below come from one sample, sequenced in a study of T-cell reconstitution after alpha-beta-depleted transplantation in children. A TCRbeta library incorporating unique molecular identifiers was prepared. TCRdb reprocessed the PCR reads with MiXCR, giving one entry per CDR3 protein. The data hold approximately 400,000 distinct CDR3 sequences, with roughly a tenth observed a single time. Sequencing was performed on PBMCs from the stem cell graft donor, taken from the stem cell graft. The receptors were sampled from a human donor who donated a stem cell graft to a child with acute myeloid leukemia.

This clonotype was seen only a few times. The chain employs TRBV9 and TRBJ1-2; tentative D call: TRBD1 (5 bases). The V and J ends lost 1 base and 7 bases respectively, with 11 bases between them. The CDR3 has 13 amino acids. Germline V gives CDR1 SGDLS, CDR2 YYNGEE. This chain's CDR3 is CASSVYEGVGYTF. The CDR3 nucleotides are TGTGCCAGCAGCGTATATGAAGGGGTTGGCTACACCTTC.

In DNA form, the CDR3 reads TGTGCCAGCAGCCATACATGGCAGGGGGCAAGGAATGAGCAGTTCTTC. Its protein is CASSHTWQGARNEQFF. The rearrangement uses TRBV3-1 and TRBJ2-1, with 8 bases aligning to TRBD1. Losses at the gene ends were 3 bases for V and 7 bases for J; bases not matched to a gene: 11. The CDR3 is made up of 16 amino acids. Germline CDR1 and CDR2: LGHDT and YNNKEL (reference sequence).

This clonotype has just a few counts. The CDR3 sequence is CASSPPRGNNEQFF. CDR3 nucleotides: TGTGCCAGCTCACCACCCCGCGGGAACAATGAGCAGTTCTTC. The chain employs TRBV18 and TRBJ2-1; perhaps TRBD2 as D (6 bases). V was clipped by 0 bases and J by 5 bases, with 8 bases between them. Germline-derived CDR1 and CDR2 are KGHSH and LQKENI. This CDR3 comprises 14 residues.

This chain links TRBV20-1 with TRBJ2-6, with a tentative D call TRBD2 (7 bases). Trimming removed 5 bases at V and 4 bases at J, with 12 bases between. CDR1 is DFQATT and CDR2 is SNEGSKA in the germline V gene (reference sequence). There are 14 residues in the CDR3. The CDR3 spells CSALGGLGANVLTF. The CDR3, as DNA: TGCAGTGCTCTCGGGGGGCTAGGGGCCAACGTCCTGACTTTC.

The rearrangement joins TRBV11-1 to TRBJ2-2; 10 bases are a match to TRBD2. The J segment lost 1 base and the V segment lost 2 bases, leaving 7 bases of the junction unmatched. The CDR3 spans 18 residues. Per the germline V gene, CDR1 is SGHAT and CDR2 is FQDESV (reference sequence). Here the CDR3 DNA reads TGTGCCAGCAGCTTAATCTGGCTAGCGGGAGAGAACACCGGGGAGCTGTTTTTT. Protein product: CASSLIWLAGENTGELFF.

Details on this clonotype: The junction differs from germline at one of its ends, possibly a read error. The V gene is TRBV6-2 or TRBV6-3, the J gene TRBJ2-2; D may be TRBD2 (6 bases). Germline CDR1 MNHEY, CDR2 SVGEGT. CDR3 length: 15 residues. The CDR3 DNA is TGTGCCAGCAGTTACCTGACTAGGAACACCGGGGACCTGTTTTTT. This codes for CASSYLTRNTGDLFF.

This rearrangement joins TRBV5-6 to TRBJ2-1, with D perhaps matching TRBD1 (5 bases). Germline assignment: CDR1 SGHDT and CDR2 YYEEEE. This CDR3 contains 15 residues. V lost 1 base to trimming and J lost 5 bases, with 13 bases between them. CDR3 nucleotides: TGTGCCAGCAGCTTGAGGAAAGGGGTTGACAATGAGCAGTTCTTC. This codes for CASSLRKGVDNEQFF.

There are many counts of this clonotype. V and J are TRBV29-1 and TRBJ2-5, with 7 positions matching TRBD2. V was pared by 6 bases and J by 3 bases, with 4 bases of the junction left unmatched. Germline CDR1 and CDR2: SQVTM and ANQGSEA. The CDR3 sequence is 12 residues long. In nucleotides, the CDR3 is TGCAGCGTCCTAAGCGGGAAAGAGACCCAGTACTTC. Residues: CSVLSGKETQYF.

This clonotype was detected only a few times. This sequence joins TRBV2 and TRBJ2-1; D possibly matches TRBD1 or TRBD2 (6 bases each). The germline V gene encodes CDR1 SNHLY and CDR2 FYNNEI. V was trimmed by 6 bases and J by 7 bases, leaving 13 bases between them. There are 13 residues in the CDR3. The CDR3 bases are TGTGCCAGCAGGCGGGACATGATGAATGAGCAGTTCTTC. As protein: CASRRDMMNEQFF.

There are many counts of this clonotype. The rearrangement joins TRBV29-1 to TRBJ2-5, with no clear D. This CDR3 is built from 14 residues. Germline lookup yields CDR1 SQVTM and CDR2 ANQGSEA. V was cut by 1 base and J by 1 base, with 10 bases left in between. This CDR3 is CSVEGGRFQETQYF. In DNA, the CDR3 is TGCAGCGTTGAAGGTGGTAGATTCCAAGAGACCCAGTACTTC.

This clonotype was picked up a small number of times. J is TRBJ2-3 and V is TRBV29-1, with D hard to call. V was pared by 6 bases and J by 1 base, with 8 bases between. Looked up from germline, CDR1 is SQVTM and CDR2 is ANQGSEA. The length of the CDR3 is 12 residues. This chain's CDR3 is CSVARGTDTQYF. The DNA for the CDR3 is TGCAGCGTCGCAAGGGGCACAGATACGCAGTATTTT.

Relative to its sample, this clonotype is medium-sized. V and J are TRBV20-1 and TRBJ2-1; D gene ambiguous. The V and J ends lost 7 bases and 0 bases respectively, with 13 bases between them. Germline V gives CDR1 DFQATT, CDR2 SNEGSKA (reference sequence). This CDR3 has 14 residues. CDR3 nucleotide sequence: TGCAGTGACCCCAACCGGGTCTCCTACAATGAGCAGTTCTTC. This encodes CSDPNRVSYNEQFF.

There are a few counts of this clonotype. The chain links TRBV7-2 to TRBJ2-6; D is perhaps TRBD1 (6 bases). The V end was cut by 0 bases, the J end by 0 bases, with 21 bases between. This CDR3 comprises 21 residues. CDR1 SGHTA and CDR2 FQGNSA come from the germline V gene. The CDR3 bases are TGTGCCAGCAGCTTAGCGCCCTACCACAGGGTAGGCCGCTCTGGGGCCAACGTCCTGACTTTC. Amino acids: CASSLAPYHRVGRSGANVLTF. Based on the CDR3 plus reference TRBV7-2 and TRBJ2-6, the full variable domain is GAGVSQSPSNKVTEKGKDVELRCDPISGHTALYWYRQSLGQGLEFLIYFQGNSAPDKSGLPSDRFSAERTGGSVSTLTIQRTQQEDSAVYLCASSLAPYHRVGRSGANVLTFGAGSRLTVL.

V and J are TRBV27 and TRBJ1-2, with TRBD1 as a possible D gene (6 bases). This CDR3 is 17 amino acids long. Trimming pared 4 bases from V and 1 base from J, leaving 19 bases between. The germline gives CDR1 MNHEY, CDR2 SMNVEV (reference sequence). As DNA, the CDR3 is TGTGCCAGCAGTTCGTTCTTTACGGGACACAATAACTATGGCTACACCTTC. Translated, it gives CASSSFFTGHNNYGYTF.

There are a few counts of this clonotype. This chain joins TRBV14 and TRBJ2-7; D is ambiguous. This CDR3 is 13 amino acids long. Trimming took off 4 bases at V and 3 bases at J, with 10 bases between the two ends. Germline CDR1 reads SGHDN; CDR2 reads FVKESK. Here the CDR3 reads CASSRDSVYEQYF. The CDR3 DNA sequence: TGTGCCAGCAGCCGCGACTCAGTCTACGAGCAGTACTTC.

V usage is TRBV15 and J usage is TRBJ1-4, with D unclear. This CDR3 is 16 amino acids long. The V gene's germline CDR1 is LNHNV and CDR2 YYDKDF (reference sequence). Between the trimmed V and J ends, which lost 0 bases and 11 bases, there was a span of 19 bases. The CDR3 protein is CATSRDALSYKDKLFF. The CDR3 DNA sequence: TGTGCCACCAGCAGAGATGCCCTAAGCTACAAGGATAAACTGTTTTTT.

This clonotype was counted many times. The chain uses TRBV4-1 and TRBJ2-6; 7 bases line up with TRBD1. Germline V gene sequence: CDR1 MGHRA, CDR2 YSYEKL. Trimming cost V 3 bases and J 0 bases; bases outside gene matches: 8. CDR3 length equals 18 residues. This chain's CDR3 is CASSHPTGFGSGANVLTF. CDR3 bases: TGCGCCAGCAGCCATCCGACAGGGTTCGGCTCTGGGGCCAACGTCCTGACTTTC.

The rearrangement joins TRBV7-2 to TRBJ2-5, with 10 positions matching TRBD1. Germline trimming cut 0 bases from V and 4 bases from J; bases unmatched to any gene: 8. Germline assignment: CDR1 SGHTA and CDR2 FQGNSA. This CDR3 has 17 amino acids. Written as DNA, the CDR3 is TGTGCCAGCAGCTTAGCCTCCGGGACAGGGGTCGGAGAGACCCAGTACTTC. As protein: CASSLASGTGVGETQYF.

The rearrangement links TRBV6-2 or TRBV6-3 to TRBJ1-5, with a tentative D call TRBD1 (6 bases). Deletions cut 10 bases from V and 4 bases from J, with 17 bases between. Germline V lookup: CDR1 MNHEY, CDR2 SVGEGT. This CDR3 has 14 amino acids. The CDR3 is CATLEGGGNQPQHF. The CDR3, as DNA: TGTGCCACCCTCGAGGGGGGTGGAAATCAGCCCCAGCATTTT.

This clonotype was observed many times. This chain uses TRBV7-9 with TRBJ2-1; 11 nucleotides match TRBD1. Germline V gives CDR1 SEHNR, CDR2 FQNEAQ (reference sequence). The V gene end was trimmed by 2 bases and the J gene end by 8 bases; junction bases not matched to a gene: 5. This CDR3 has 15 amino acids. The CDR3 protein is CASSLSRTGGHEQFF. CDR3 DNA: TGTGCCAGCAGCTTAAGCAGGACAGGGGGCCATGAGCAGTTCTTC. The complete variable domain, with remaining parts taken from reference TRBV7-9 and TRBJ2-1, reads DTGVSQNPRHKITKRGQNVTFRCDPISEHNRLYWYRQTLGQGPEFLTYFQNEAQLEKSRLLSDRFSAERPKGSFSTLEIQRTEQGDSAMYLCASSLSRTGGHEQFFGPGTRLTVL.

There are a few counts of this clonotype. CDR3 in amino acids: CASSQDDHRTSRGNEQFF. Written as DNA, the CDR3 is TGCGCCAGCAGCCAAGACGATCACAGGACATCTCGAGGCAATGAGCAGTTCTTC. V is TRBV4-3 and J is TRBJ2-1; the D gene is possibly TRBD1 (5 bases). Deletions cut 0 bases from V and 6 bases from J, with 21 bases between. Germline V lookup: CDR1 LGHNA, CDR2 YSLEER. The CDR3 contains 18 residues.

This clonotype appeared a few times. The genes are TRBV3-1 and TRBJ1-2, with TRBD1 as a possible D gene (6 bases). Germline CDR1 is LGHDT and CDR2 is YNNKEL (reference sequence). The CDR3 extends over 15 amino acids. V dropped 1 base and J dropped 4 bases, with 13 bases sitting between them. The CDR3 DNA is TGTGCCAGCAGCCAAGGTTCAGGGGATATCTATGGCTACACCTTC. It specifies CASSQGSGDIYGYTF.

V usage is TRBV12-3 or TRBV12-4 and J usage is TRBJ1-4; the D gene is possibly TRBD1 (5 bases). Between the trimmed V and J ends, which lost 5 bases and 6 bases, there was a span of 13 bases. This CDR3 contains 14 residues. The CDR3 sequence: CASSLLGLYEKLFF. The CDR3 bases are TGTGCCAGCAGTCTTTTGGGGCTTTATGAAAAACTGTTTTTT.

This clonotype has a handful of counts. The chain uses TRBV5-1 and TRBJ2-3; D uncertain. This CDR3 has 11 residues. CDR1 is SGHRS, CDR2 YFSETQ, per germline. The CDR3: CHRDSTDTQYF. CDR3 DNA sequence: TGCCATCGCGACAGCACAGATACGCAGTATTTT.

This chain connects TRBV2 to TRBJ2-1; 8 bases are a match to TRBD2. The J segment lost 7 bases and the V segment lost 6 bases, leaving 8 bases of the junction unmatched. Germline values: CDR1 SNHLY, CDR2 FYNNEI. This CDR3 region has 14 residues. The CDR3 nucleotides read TGTGCCAGCAGAACAAGGACTAGCCTAAATGAGCAGTTCTTC. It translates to CASRTRTSLNEQFF.

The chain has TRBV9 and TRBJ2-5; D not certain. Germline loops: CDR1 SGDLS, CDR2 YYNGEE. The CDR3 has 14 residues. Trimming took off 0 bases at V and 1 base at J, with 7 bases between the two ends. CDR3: CASSVDISQETQYF. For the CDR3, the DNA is TGTGCCAGCAGCGTAGATATCAGCCAAGAGACCCAGTACTTC.

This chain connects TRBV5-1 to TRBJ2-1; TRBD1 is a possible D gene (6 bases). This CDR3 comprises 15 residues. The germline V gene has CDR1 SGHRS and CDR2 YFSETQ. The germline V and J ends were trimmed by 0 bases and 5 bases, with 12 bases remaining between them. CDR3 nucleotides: TGCGCCAGCAGCTTGGGGCCAGGGGCAGACAATGAGCAGTTCTTC. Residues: CASSLGPGADNEQFF.

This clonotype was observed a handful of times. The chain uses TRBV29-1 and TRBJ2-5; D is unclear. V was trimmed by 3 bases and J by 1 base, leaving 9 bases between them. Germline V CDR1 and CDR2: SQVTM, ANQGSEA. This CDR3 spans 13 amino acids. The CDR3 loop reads CSVDFGTQETQYF. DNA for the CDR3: TGCAGCGTTGACTTTGGAACCCAAGAGACCCAGTACTTC.

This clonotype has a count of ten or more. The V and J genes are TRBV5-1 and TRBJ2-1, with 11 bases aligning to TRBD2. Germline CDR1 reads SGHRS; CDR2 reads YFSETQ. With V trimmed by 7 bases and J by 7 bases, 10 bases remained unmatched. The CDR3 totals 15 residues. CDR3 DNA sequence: TGCGCCAGCGGTATCTCCGGGACTAGCGGAAATGAGCAGTTCTTC. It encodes CASGISGTSGNEQFF.

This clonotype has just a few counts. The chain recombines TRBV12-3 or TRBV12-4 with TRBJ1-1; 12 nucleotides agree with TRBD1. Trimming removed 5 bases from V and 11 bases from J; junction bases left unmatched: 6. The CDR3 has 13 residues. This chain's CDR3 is CASSPRDRGLAFF. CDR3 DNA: TGTGCCAGCAGTCCCCGGGACAGGGGGCTTGCTTTCTTT.

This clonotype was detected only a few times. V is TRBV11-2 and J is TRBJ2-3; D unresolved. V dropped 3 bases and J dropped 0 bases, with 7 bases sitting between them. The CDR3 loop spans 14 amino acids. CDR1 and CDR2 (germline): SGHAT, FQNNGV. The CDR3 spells CASSFQRSTDTQYF. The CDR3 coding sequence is TGTGCCAGCAGCTTTCAGAGAAGCACAGATACGCAGTATTTT.

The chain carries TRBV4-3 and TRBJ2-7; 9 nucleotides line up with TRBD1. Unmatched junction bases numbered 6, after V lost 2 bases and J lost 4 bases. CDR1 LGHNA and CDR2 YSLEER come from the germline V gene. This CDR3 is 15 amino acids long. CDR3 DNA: TGCGCCAGCAGCCAAAGGACAGGGGAGGGGTACGAGCAGTACTTC. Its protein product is CASSQRTGEGYEQYF.